This T cell receptor (beta chain) was documented in a study of persistence of HIV-infected CD4 T cells. General study points: Compared with CD3/CD28-stimulated cells, CMV- and Gag-responding cells showed lower TCRbeta richness. TCR analyses could not target the rare provirus-carrying CMV-responding cells.

Sequencing used immunoSEQ version 4 in survey mode. Sequencing used immunoSEQ multiplex PCR; TCRdb keeps in-frame clones, though not all of them. This sample has about 45,000 clones, with roughly nine tenths found just once. A word on this clone: The antigen remains unidentified.

Nonspecific anti-CD3/anti-CD28 bead stimulation represents the broad CD4+ T cell repertoire. CD4+ T cells upregulating both CD40 ligand and CD69 were sorted as responding cells. Adults with HIV-1 started suppressive ART while chronically infected. Donors had CD4+ T cell counts above 400 cells/uL and were CMV-seropositive. Trimming removed 4 bases from V and 1 base from J, with 8 bases in between. Germline lookup yields CDR1 SGDLS and CDR2 YYNGEE. The CDR3 sequence is 13 residues long. The sequence was obtained from an adult man with HIV who was CMV-seropositive. This sample comprised CD4+ T cells sorted from PBMCs after approximately 20-hour stimulation, obtained from a patient who received antiretroviral therapy. The chain links TRBV9 to TRBJ1-1; D not certain. The CDR3 spells CASSFAGNTEAFF. DNA of the CDR3: TGTGCCAGCAGCTTTGCAGGGAACACTGAAGCTTTCTTT.